This T cell receptor (beta chain) was sequenced during a study of cytomegalovirus exposure and HLA in healthy donors. Overall study results and limits: TCR beta V segments were, for the most part, productive about 87% or about 30% of the time in an earlier analysis.

The PCR ran on 60 Vbeta and 13 Jbeta primers. Measured with immunoSEQ multiplex PCR; TCRdb has only the in-frame clones, and not every one. The sample consists of 90,000 to 120,000 clones, roughly 82% of them appearing once. Worth noting for this clone: Its specificity is not known.

CDR1 is LNHNV and CDR2 is YYDKDF in the germline V gene (reference sequence). The CDR3 covers 15 residues. V lost 2 bases and J 0 bases, leaving 9 bases between the germline ends. Sequencing input: PBMCs. This chain uses TRBV15 with TRBJ2-3; D remains ambiguous. The receptor was isolated from a male donor in good health and CMV-seronegative. CDR3 DNA sequence: TGTGCCACCAGCAGAACCTCACATAGCACAGATACGCAGTATTTT. Protein sequence: CATSRTSHSTDTQYF.